Presented here are 31 T cell receptor beta chains from one specimen sequenced in a study of blood T cell repertoires in COVID-19. Assay: immunoSEQ multiplex PCR; the TCRdb copy retains only in-frame clones and omits some. The repertoire holds about 400,000 clones, with about 88% as singletons. The material sequenced was peripheral blood. The receptors were sampled from a human donor in a cohort sampled during active COVID-19.

J is TRBJ2-2 and V is TRBV7-2; D remains unclear. CDR3 length equals 15 residues. Germline-derived CDR1 and CDR2 are SGHTA and FQGNSA. V was pared by 1 base and J by 2 bases, with 8 bases between. The CDR3 nucleotides read TGTGCCAGCAGCTTAGGGCCCACAAACACCGGGGAGCTGTTTTTT. It translates to CASSLGPTNTGELFF. Variable domain in full (rest from reference TRBV7-2 and TRBJ2-2): GAGVSQSPSNKVTEKGKDVELRCDPISGHTALYWYRQSLGQGLEFLIYFQGNSAPDKSGLPSDRFSAERTGGSVSTLTIQRTQQEDSAVYLCASSLGPTNTGELFFGEGSRLTVL.

The chain is built from TRBV5-1 and TRBJ1-2; D gene unclear. This CDR3 contains 14 residues. CDR1 and CDR2 (germline): SGHRS, YFSETQ. V lost 0 bases to trimming and J lost 6 bases, with 12 bases between them. The CDR3 here is CASSLAVAENGYTF. CDR3 nucleotide sequence: TGCGCCAGCAGCTTGGCCGTGGCAGAAAATGGCTACACCTTC.

There are many counts of this clone. This rearrangement joins TRBV28 to TRBJ1-3; tentative D call: TRBD1 (5 bases). Germline CDR1 reads MDHEN; CDR2 reads SYDVKM. CDR3 length: 14 amino acids. V lost 7 bases, J lost 9 bases, and 19 bases lay in between. The CDR3, as DNA: TGTGCCAGCACCCGGACACTCGAAGGCGCCACCATATATTTT. Translation gives CASTRTLEGATIYF.

The rearrangement uses TRBV11-1 and TRBJ2-5; 11 bases fit TRBD1. J was trimmed by 1 base and V by 5 bases; bases with no gene match: 6. The CDR3 runs to 16 residues. Germline CDR1 is SGHAT and CDR2 is FQDESV (reference sequence). This CDR3 is CASSPGQGAIQETQYF. CDR3 sequence (DNA): TGTGCCAGCAGCCCAGGACAGGGGGCTATCCAAGAGACCCAGTACTTC.

Worth noting for this clone: Sequence at one end of the junction differs from germline and may be a read error. The rearrangement uses TRBV14 and TRBJ2-1; TRBD2 aligns across 10 bases. Germline V gene data show CDR1 as SGHDN and CDR2 as FVKESK. The CDR3 has 12 residues. The CDR3 DNA reads as TGTGCCAGCAGCCGCGGGACTAGCGAGCCGTTCTTC. It is translated as CASSRGTSEPFF.

This chain uses TRBV3-1 (or the pseudogene TRBV3-2) with TRBJ1-2; 8 nucleotides match TRBD1. V lost 0 bases to trimming and J lost 7 bases; unmatched junction nucleotides: 10. Germline lookup yields CDR1 LGHDT and CDR2 YNNKEL (reference sequence). The length of the CDR3 is 16 residues. CDR3 protein: CASSQDHRGNAGGYTF. CDR3 DNA: TGTGCCAGCAGCCAAGACCACAGGGGGAATGCTGGTGGCTACACCTTC.

V gene TRBV30 combines with J gene TRBJ1-2; maybe TRBD1 (6 bases). The CDR3 spans 15 residues. CDR1 is GTSNPN, CDR2 SVGIG, per germline (reference sequence). V was cut by 0 bases and J by 5 bases, with 16 bases left in between. In nucleotides, the CDR3 is TGTGCCTGGAGTGTCACTTTGTGGGGGCGGTATGGCTACACCTTC. It encodes CAWSVTLWGRYGYTF.

The V and J genes are TRBV9 and TRBJ1-1; maybe TRBD1 (6 bases). The CDR3 is 16 residues long. The V end was cut by 4 bases, the J end by 2 bases, with 18 bases between. Germline V gives CDR1 SGDLS, CDR2 YYNGEE. The CDR3, as DNA: TGTGCCAGCAGCCCGATGGGGGGGCGAGGTAACACTGAAGCTTTCTTT. Encoded protein: CASSPMGGRGNTEAFF.

The chain couples TRBV7-3 to TRBJ2-1; the match to TRBD1 covers 9 bases. V lost 5 bases to trimming and J lost 5 bases; unmatched junction nucleotides: 7. Per germline, CDR1 SGHTA and CDR2 FQGTGA. CDR3 length: 15 amino acids. The CDR3 sequence is CASSPGTGKDNEQFF. The CDR3 nucleotides are TGTGCCAGCAGCCCTGGGACAGGGAAGGACAATGAGCAGTTCTTC.

The chain is built from TRBV7-2 and TRBJ1-6, with no clear D. The germline V and J ends were trimmed by 5 bases and 6 bases, with 5 bases remaining between them. The length of the CDR3 is 12 residues. Germline V gene sequence: CDR1 SGHTA, CDR2 FQGNSA. DNA of the CDR3: TGTGCCAGCAGCCCTCGTAATTCACCCCTCCACTTT. Encoded protein: CASSPRNSPLHF.

This clone was observed a few times. The chain is built from TRBV19 and TRBJ2-2, with D hard to call. From germline, CDR1 is LNHDA and CDR2 SQIVND (reference sequence). The CDR3 consists of 13 residues. V lost 7 bases to trimming and J lost 3 bases, with 9 bases between them. CDR3 DNA: TGTGCCAGTACGAGAACGGACACCGGGGAGCTGTTTTTT. Amino acids: CASTRTDTGELFF.

The chain employs TRBV6-5 and TRBJ2-7; TRBD2 is a possible D gene (5 bases). CDR3 length: 14 residues. Deletions cut 10 bases from V and 0 bases from J, with 16 bases between. Germline V gene lookup returns CDR1 MNHEY and CDR2 SVGAGI. The CDR3, as DNA: TGTGCCACCAAGTCTAGCCCGGTCTCCTACGAGCAGTACTTC. Residues: CATKSSPVSYEQYF.

The gene calls are TRBV5-1 and TRBJ2-7, with D tentatively TRBD2 (5 bases). CDR3 length: 15 residues. V shed 3 bases and J shed 5 bases, with 18 bases lying between them. Germline V gives CDR1 SGHRS, CDR2 YFSETQ. CDR3 in amino acids: CASSSLGLLKDEQYF. Written as DNA, the CDR3 is TGCGCCAGCAGCTCACTAGGATTGCTGAAAGACGAGCAGTACTTC.

This clone was detected only once. The chain has TRBV29-1 and TRBJ2-1, with D tentatively TRBD2 (7 bases). Germline V gene sequence: CDR1 SQVTM, CDR2 ANQGSEA. V dropped 3 bases and J dropped 7 bases, with 19 bases sitting between them. This CDR3 spans 15 amino acids. The CDR3 loop reads CSVDPSGTRGNEQFF. Written as DNA, the CDR3 is TGCAGCGTTGACCCTAGCGGAACAAGGGGGAATGAGCAGTTCTTC.

The chain has TRBV3-1 (or the pseudogene TRBV3-2) and TRBJ1-2, with D maybe TRBD1 (5 bases). This CDR3 is 13 amino acids long. Germline CDR1 reads LGHDT; CDR2 reads YNNKEL (reference sequence). The germline V and J ends were trimmed by 7 bases and 4 bases, with 13 bases remaining between them. The CDR3 DNA reads as TGTGCCAGCAAATACAGGAATAGCTATGGCTACACCTTC. The encoded protein is CASKYRNSYGYTF.

This sequence joins TRBV6-5 and TRBJ1-1, with 7 bases matching TRBD1. Losses at the gene ends were 6 bases for V and 3 bases for J; bases not matched to a gene: 7. This CDR3 comprises 14 residues. Germline CDR1 is MNHEY and CDR2 is SVGAGI. The CDR3 sequence: CASRADRAYTEAFF. The CDR3 coding sequence is TGTGCCAGCAGGGCAGACAGGGCGTACACTGAAGCTTTCTTT.

The chain is built from TRBV7-2 and TRBJ2-7, with D hard to call. V was shortened by 1 base and J by 1 base, with 5 bases between the two germline ends. The CDR3 covers 13 residues. Germline V CDR1 and CDR2: SGHTA, FQGNSA. The CDR3 here is CASSLDQSYEQYF. CDR3 sequence (DNA): TGTGCCAGCAGCTTAGATCAATCCTACGAGCAGTACTTC. Using reference TRBV7-2 and TRBJ2-7 for the parts outside the CDR3, the full variable domain is GAGVSQSPSNKVTEKGKDVELRCDPISGHTALYWYRQSLGQGLEFLIYFQGNSAPDKSGLPSDRFSAERTGGSVSTLTIQRTQQEDSAVYLCASSLDQSYEQYFGPGTRLTVT.

The chain carries TRBV5-1 and TRBJ1-2; D might be TRBD1 (6 bases). The CDR3 sequence is 13 residues long. Trimming took off 4 bases at V and 6 bases at J, with 13 bases between the two ends. Germline values: CDR1 SGHRS, CDR2 YFSETQ. CDR3 residues: CASSIRTEDGYTF. The CDR3 DNA is TGCGCCAGCAGCATTCGGACAGAAGATGGCTACACCTTC.

The chain carries TRBV4-2 and TRBJ2-7; 7 nucleotides match TRBD2. Per the germline V gene, CDR1 is LGHNA and CDR2 is YNFKEQ. Trimming took 0 bases from V and 6 from J; bases not matched to a gene: 8. The CDR3 spans 15 residues. In nucleotides, the CDR3 is TGTGCCAGCAGCCAAGATTCAGGACTAGATGGCGAGCAGTACTTC. Protein sequence: CASSQDSGLDGEQYF.

V is TRBV29-1 and J is TRBJ2-3; the match to TRBD2 covers 10 bases. Germline CDR1 reads SQVTM; CDR2 reads ANQGSEA. Losses at the gene ends were 3 bases for V and 5 bases for J; bases not matched to a gene: 5. This CDR3 contains 14 residues. The CDR3 sequence: CSVEGSGRRDTQYF. For the CDR3, the DNA is TGCAGCGTTGAGGGTAGCGGGAGGAGAGATACGCAGTATTTT.

The CDR3 here is CASSLGPSGSRVGEQFF. In DNA form, the CDR3 reads TGCGCCAGCAGCTTGGGCCCTAGCGGGAGCCGGGTTGGTGAGCAGTTCTTC. V and J are TRBV5-1 and TRBJ2-1, with 10 positions matching TRBD2. CDR1 SGHRS and CDR2 YFSETQ come from the germline V gene. There are 17 residues in the CDR3. J was trimmed by 9 bases and V by 0 bases; bases with no gene match: 12. The whole variable domain, remainder taken from reference TRBV5-1 and TRBJ2-1, is KAGVTQTPRYLIKTRGQQVTLSCSPISGHRSVSWYQQTPGQGLQFLFEYFSETQRNKGNFPGRFSGRQFSNSRSEMNVSTLELGDSALYLCASSLGPSGSRVGEQFFGPGTRLTVL.

This clone was counted only a few times. The chain links TRBV5-1 to TRBJ1-1, with unresolved D. Trimming took 4 bases from V and 2 from J, leaving 12 bases between them. The CDR3 consists of 14 residues. Germline values: CDR1 SGHRS, CDR2 YFSETQ. CDR3: CASSPGGYNTEAFF. CDR3 DNA sequence: TGCGCCAGCAGCCCCGGCGGATACAACACTGAAGCTTTCTTT.

The rearrangement joins TRBV5-1 to TRBJ2-1, with D perhaps TRBD1 (6 bases). Germline V lookup: CDR1 SGHRS, CDR2 YFSETQ. The CDR3 covers 14 residues. Trimming took 2 bases from V and 9 from J, leaving 15 bases between them. The CDR3 region is CASSLLQQGSEQFF. The DNA of the CDR3 is TGCGCCAGCAGCTTACTACAACAGGGTAGTGAGCAGTTCTTC.

The V gene is TRBV4-2, the J gene TRBJ2-5; D is possibly TRBD1 (5 bases). This CDR3 contains 13 residues. Germline values: CDR1 LGHNA, CDR2 YNFKEQ. The ends were cut back, 2 bases at V and 7 bases at J, with 11 bases in the middle. The CDR3 sequence is CASSQLGPGTQYF. The CDR3 DNA follows: TGTGCCAGCAGCCAATTGGGGCCTGGGACCCAGTACTTC.

The rearrangement joins TRBV7-2 to TRBJ1-2; D is perhaps TRBD1 (5 bases). Per germline, CDR1 SGHTA and CDR2 FQGNSA. The CDR3 is made up of 14 amino acids. V shed 0 bases and J shed 2 bases, with 7 bases lying between them. CDR3 region: CASSLAAGNYGYTF. CDR3 sequence (DNA): TGTGCCAGCAGCTTAGCCGCAGGGAACTATGGCTACACCTTC.

This chain connects TRBV5-1 to TRBJ1-5; 8 nucleotides line up with TRBD1. This CDR3 is built from 15 residues. After removal of 3 bases from V and 2 bases from J, the junction contained 4 bases not matched to a gene. Germline CDR1 and CDR2: SGHRS and YFSETQ. CDR3 region: CASSSTGDGNQPQHF. The DNA for the CDR3 is TGCGCCAGCAGCTCGACAGGGGATGGCAATCAGCCCCAGCATTTT.

The rearrangement uses TRBV4-2 and TRBJ1-2; the match to TRBD1 covers 10 bases. V gave up 7 bases and J gave up 7 bases; unmatched junction bases: 9. The CDR3 contains 14 residues. Germline V gene lookup returns CDR1 LGHNA and CDR2 YNFKEQ. The CDR3 coding sequence is TGTGCCAGCACCCCTGGACAGGGGGTGGTTGGCTACACCTTC. It is translated as CASTPGQGVVGYTF.

The CDR3 nucleotides read TGCGCCAGCAGCGACGGGATTAGCACAGATACGCAGTATTTT. Translated, it gives CASSDGISTDTQYF. The chain carries TRBV5-1 and TRBJ2-3, with a tentative D call TRBD2 (5 bases). Germline V gives CDR1 SGHRS, CDR2 YFSETQ. The CDR3 is made up of 14 amino acids. V was shortened by 4 bases and J by 0 bases, with 9 bases between the two germline ends.

Only one count was recorded for this clone. The rearrangement links TRBV9 to TRBJ2-3; 13 bases line up with TRBD2. Germline V lookup: CDR1 SGDLS, CDR2 YYNGEE. The V segment lost 4 bases and the J segment 3 bases; nucleotides outside the gene matches: 11. There are 18 residues in the CDR3. CDR3 coding DNA: TGTGCCAGCAGCACAAGGACTAGCGGGGGAAGTCGTACAGATACGCAGTATTTT. Residues: CASSTRTSGGSRTDTQYF.

This clone was counted at least ten times. The chain joins TRBV6-2 or TRBV6-3 to TRBJ2-6, with D possibly matching TRBD2 (6 bases). Germline CDR1 is MNHEY and CDR2 is SVGEGT. The V end was cut by 5 bases, the J end by 0 bases, with 17 bases between. The CDR3 sequence is 18 residues long. The CDR3 DNA is TGTGCCAGCAGTCCGTTTAGGACGGGACTCTCTGGGGCCAACGTCCTGACTTTC. Protein sequence: CASSPFRTGLSGANVLTF.

The V and J genes are TRBV10-3 and TRBJ2-3; 14 bases fit TRBD2. This CDR3 has 19 amino acids. Losses at the gene ends were 6 bases for V and 6 bases for J; bases not matched to a gene: 17. Germline assignment: CDR1 ENHRY and CDR2 SYGVKD. The CDR3: CAIRGLRRGLAGVEDTQYF. The CDR3 region has the DNA TGTGCCATCAGGGGCCTTAGAAGGGGACTAGCGGGGGTTGAGGATACGCAGTATTTT.